Below are 5 T cell receptor beta chains sequenced from a single sample in a study of blood T cell repertoires in COVID-19. TCRdb's copy holds only in-frame clones and misses some; the assay was immunoSEQ multiplex PCR. Altogether fewer than 150,000 clones are present, more than 75% being singletons, with the ten largest covering over 3.5%. Sequencing was performed on peripheral blood. The receptors derive from an older woman with acute or convalescent COVID-19.

The chain carries TRBV2 and TRBJ1-1; tentatively, D is TRBD1 (6 bases). This CDR3 contains 14 residues. CDR1 SNHLY and CDR2 FYNNEI come from the germline V gene. The germline V and J ends were trimmed by 6 bases and 3 bases, with 14 bases remaining between them. As DNA, the CDR3 is TGTGCCAGCAGCTTGACCGGGACACACACTGAAGCTTTCTTT. It encodes CASSLTGTHTEAFF.

The V gene is TRBV28, the J gene TRBJ1-2; TRBD1 aligns across 7 bases. This CDR3 comprises 17 residues. Unmatched junction bases numbered 13, after V lost 4 bases and J lost 2 bases. The germline gives CDR1 MDHEN, CDR2 SYDVKM. This chain's CDR3 is CASSSLPGGGPNYGYTF. The CDR3 region has the DNA TGTGCCAGCAGTTCTCTGCCTGGAGGGGGCCCCAACTATGGCTACACCTTC.

The chain recombines TRBV6-1 with TRBJ2-1, with 9 bases aligning to TRBD2. Germline assignment: CDR1 MNHNS and CDR2 SASEGT. After removal of 0 bases from V and 9 bases from J, the junction contained 3 bases not matched to a gene. The CDR3 runs to 14 residues. The CDR3 loop reads CASSEAQLAGEQFF. The CDR3 region has the DNA TGTGCCAGCAGTGAAGCGCAACTAGCGGGTGAGCAGTTCTTC.

The chain links TRBV9 to TRBJ1-4, with 7 bases lining up with TRBD1. Losses at the gene ends were 4 bases for V and 6 bases for J; bases not matched to a gene: 6. From germline, CDR1 is SGDLS and CDR2 YYNGEE. The length of the CDR3 is 14 residues. The CDR3 DNA is TGTGCCAGCAGCCCGGGACAGATTGATGAAAAACTGTTTTTT. Translated: CASSPGQIDEKLFF.

V and J are TRBV3-1 (or the pseudogene TRBV3-2) and TRBJ2-1; 8 bases align to TRBD2. This CDR3 spans 14 amino acids. The V and J ends lost 6 bases and 3 bases, in that order; junction bases with no gene match: 4. The germline V gene has CDR1 LGHDT and CDR2 YNNKEL (reference sequence). CDR3: CASRSSGSYNEQFF. Written as DNA, the CDR3 is TGTGCCAGCAGGTCCAGCGGGAGCTACAATGAGCAGTTCTTC.